Each of the 22 T cell receptor beta chains below was sequenced from the same sample in a study of blood T cell repertoires in COVID-19. The data were produced by immunoSEQ multiplex PCR, yet TCRdb's version contains in-frame clones alone and is incomplete. Among nearly 300,000 clones listed, 70% to 90% were seen once. Sequenced material: peripheral blood. The receptors shown here come from a woman under 40 who had recovered from COVID-19.

This chain uses TRBV5-1 with TRBJ1-1, with D unresolved. Per germline, CDR1 SGHRS and CDR2 YFSETQ. Trimming removed 3 bases from V and 5 bases from J, with 17 bases in between. The CDR3 has 15 residues. CDR3 nucleotides: TGCGCCAGCAGCTCCCCTGCCGGGGTGAGGACTGAAGCTTTCTTT. Its translation is CASSSPAGVRTEAFF. Supplemented by reference TRBV5-1 and TRBJ1-1, the full variable domain reads KAGVTQTPRYLIKTRGQQVTLSCSPISGHRSVSWYQQTPGQGLQFLFEYFSETQRNKGNFPGRFSGRQFSNSRSEMNVSTLELGDSALYLCASSSPAGVRTEAFFGQGTRLTVV.

V is TRBV24-1 and J is TRBJ1-2, with TRBD1 matching over 7 bases. The CDR3 contains 14 residues. V lost 3 bases and J lost 2; bases outside the gene matches: 2. Germline loops: CDR1 KGHDR, CDR2 SFDVKD. CDR3 protein: CATSDPGQNYGYTF. The CDR3 DNA reads as TGTGCCACCAGTGATCCGGGACAGAACTATGGCTACACCTTC.

CDR3 amino acids: CASSWGQGRTYTF. CDR3 bases: TGTGCCAGCAGTTGGGGACAGGGAAGGACCTACACCTTC. This rearrangement joins TRBV2 to TRBJ1-2; 9 positions agree with TRBD1. V lost 5 bases and J lost 10; bases outside the gene matches: 8. There are 13 residues in the CDR3. Germline-derived CDR1 and CDR2 are SNHLY and FYNNEI.

This clone was counted between two and nine times. The chain recombines TRBV4-1 with TRBJ2-1; maybe TRBD2 (5 bases). The CDR3 is 16 residues long. V was pared by 2 bases and J by 1 base, with 12 bases between. Germline-derived CDR1 and CDR2 are MGHRA and YSYEKL. The CDR3, as DNA: TGCGCCAGCAGCCAACCAAGACGGGGTTCCTACAATGAGCAGTTCTTC. This encodes CASSQPRRGSYNEQFF.

The chain uses TRBV25-1 and TRBJ2-5, with D tentatively TRBD2 (6 bases). This CDR3 comprises 14 residues. Trimming pared 2 bases from V and 5 bases from J, leaving 12 bases between. CDR1 and CDR2 (germline): MGHDK, SYGVNS. This chain's CDR3 is CASSEEAGRETQYF. The CDR3 DNA reads TGTGCCAGCAGTGAAGAGGCAGGGAGGGAGACCCAGTACTTC. Full variable domain (outside the CDR3, taken from reference TRBV25-1 and TRBJ2-5): EADIYQTPRYLVIGTGKKITLECSQTMGHDKMYWYQQDPGMELHLIHYSYGVNSTEKGDLSSESTVSRIRTEHFPLTLESARPSHTSQYLCASSEEAGRETQYFGPGTRLLVL.

This rearrangement joins TRBV18 to TRBJ1-4; D is undetermined. Per the germline V gene, CDR1 is KGHSH and CDR2 is LQKENI. V was clipped by 4 bases and J by 7 bases, with 4 bases between them. The CDR3 is 11 residues long. CDR3 in amino acids: CASSRGEKLFF. For the CDR3, the DNA is TGTGCCAGCTCACGAGGTGAAAAACTGTTTTTT.

The V gene is TRBV5-1, the J gene TRBJ2-3, with D possibly being TRBD2 (5 bases). The CDR3 has 15 residues. Germline values: CDR1 SGHRS, CDR2 YFSETQ. V was shortened by 1 base and J by 1 base, with 10 bases between the two germline ends. DNA of the CDR3: TGCGCCAGCAGCTTGACTAGTTACGGCACAGATACGCAGTATTTT. Encoded protein: CASSLTSYGTDTQYF. Based on the CDR3 plus reference TRBV5-1 and TRBJ2-3, the full variable domain is KAGVTQTPRYLIKTRGQQVTLSCSPISGHRSVSWYQQTPGQGLQFLFEYFSETQRNKGNFPGRFSGRQFSNSRSEMNVSTLELGDSALYLCASSLTSYGTDTQYFGPGTRLTVL.

V and J are TRBV5-4 and TRBJ2-2, with TRBD1 matching over 12 bases. After removal of 4 bases from V and 4 bases from J, the junction contained 5 bases not matched to a gene. The CDR3 runs to 16 residues. CDR1 is SGHNT, CDR2 YYREEE, per germline (reference sequence). CDR3 coding DNA: TGTGCCAGCAGCCCCTCGGGACAGGGGGCCACCGGGGAGCTGTTTTTT. This codes for CASSPSGQGATGELFF. Full variable domain (missing parts from reference TRBV5-4 and TRBJ2-2): ETGVTQSPTHLIKTRGQQVTLRCSSQSGHNTVSWYQQALGQGPQFIFQYYREEENGRGNFPPRFSGLQFPNYSSELNVNALELDDSALYLCASSPSGQGATGELFFGEGSRLTVL.

The chain is built from TRBV11-2 and TRBJ2-7, with 7 positions matching TRBD1. The CDR3 runs 14 residues. Trimming at V came to 1 base and at J to 5 bases, leaving 5 bases not matched to a gene. Germline lookup yields CDR1 SGHAT and CDR2 FQNNGV. The CDR3 region has the DNA TGTGCCAGCAGCTTAGTGGGGCAGGGGGACGAGCAGTACTTC. It specifies CASSLVGQGDEQYF.

The chain employs TRBV29-1 and TRBJ2-3; 10 nucleotides agree with TRBD2. This CDR3 spans 16 amino acids. Per the germline V gene, CDR1 is SQVTM and CDR2 is ANQGSEA. The junction had 10 bases not matched to a gene; V was cut back by 6 bases and J by 1 base. CDR3 residues: CSVMTPLAGRTDTQYF. The CDR3 coding sequence is TGCAGCGTCATGACCCCACTAGCGGGGCGCACAGATACGCAGTATTTT.

CDR3 in amino acids: CASSYSGQGSYEQYF. DNA for the CDR3: TGTGCCAGCAGTTACTCCGGACAGGGCTCCTACGAGCAGTACTTC. The V call is TRBV6-5, the J call TRBJ2-7, with 8 bases aligning to TRBD1. The ends lost 0 bases at V and 0 bases at J; junction bases unmatched: 1. Germline V gene data show CDR1 as MNHEY and CDR2 as SVGAGI. CDR3 length: 15 amino acids.

The CDR3 nucleotides read TGTGCCAGCAGCTTAGGACATTCGAACACCGGGGAGCTGTTTTTT. This gives the protein CASSLGHSNTGELFF. V and J are TRBV7-9 and TRBJ2-2; D is unclear. The V and J ends lost 1 base and 0 bases respectively, with 6 bases between them. Germline V gene sequence: CDR1 SEHNR, CDR2 FQNEAQ (reference sequence). The CDR3 covers 15 residues.

V gene TRBV7-2 combines with J gene TRBJ2-7; 12 nucleotides align to TRBD2. CDR3 length: 15 amino acids. Germline V gives CDR1 SGHTA, CDR2 FQGNSA. The V gene end was trimmed by 2 bases and the J gene end by 5 bases; junction bases not matched to a gene: 4. In DNA, the CDR3 is TGTGCCAGCAGCTTACTAGCGGGGGGGCCTAACGAGCAGTACTTC. This sequence encodes CASSLLAGGPNEQYF.

The chain recombines TRBV6-6 with TRBJ1-5, with 9 bases matching TRBD1. After removal of 3 bases from V and 6 bases from J, the junction contained 3 bases not matched to a gene. The CDR3 is made up of 14 amino acids. In germline, CDR1 is MNHNY, CDR2 SVGAGI (reference sequence). This CDR3 reads CASSYTGGSQPQHF. In DNA form, the CDR3 reads TGTGCCAGCAGTTATACAGGGGGCTCTCAGCCCCAGCATTTT.

The chain combines TRBV30 with TRBJ1-1, with D perhaps matching TRBD1 (6 bases). The CDR3 is made up of 15 amino acids. Per the germline V gene, CDR1 is GTSNPN and CDR2 is SVGIG (reference sequence). V lost 0 bases and J lost 11, with 22 bases in between. The CDR3 here is CAWSVAGTQRSYAFF. The CDR3, as DNA: TGTGCCTGGAGTGTAGCCGGGACACAACGTTCGTATGCTTTCTTT.

The V gene is TRBV28, the J gene TRBJ2-3; no definite D call. The CDR3 length is 15 residues. V dropped 4 bases and J dropped 0 bases, with 11 bases sitting between them. The germline V gene has CDR1 MDHEN and CDR2 SYDVKM. CDR3 sequence (DNA): TGTGCCAGCAGTTCCGAGCTCTCTAGCACAGATACGCAGTATTTT. It encodes CASSSELSSTDTQYF.

This chain links TRBV4-3 with TRBJ1-1; possibly TRBD1 for D (5 bases). Germline CDR1 reads LGHNA; CDR2 reads YSLEER. This CDR3 has 14 residues. The ends were cut back, 0 bases at V and 5 bases at J, with 10 bases in the middle. The CDR3 DNA is TGCGCCAGCAGCCAAGATCTTAAGGGGACTGAAGCTTTCTTT. This encodes CASSQDLKGTEAFF.

This chain links TRBV7-3 with TRBJ2-6; D is unclear. The germline V and J ends were trimmed by 7 bases and 0 bases, with 7 bases remaining between them. This CDR3 contains 14 residues. Germline CDR1 SGHTA, CDR2 FQGTGA. CDR3 sequence: CASTEHSGANVLTF. The DNA for the CDR3 is TGTGCCAGCACCGAGCACTCTGGGGCCAACGTCCTGACTTTC. Using reference TRBV7-3 and TRBJ2-6 for the parts outside the CDR3, the full variable domain is GAGVSQTPSNKVTEKGKYVELRCDPISGHTALYWYRQSLGQGPEFLIYFQGTGAADDSGLPNDRFFAVRPEGSVSTLKIQRTERGDSAVYLCASTEHSGANVLTFGAGSRLTVL.

V and J are TRBV11-2 and TRBJ2-7; 8 bases are shared with TRBD1. Germline CDR1 reads SGHAT; CDR2 reads FQNNGV. V lost 4 bases and J lost 3; bases outside the gene matches: 5. This CDR3 region has 14 residues. CDR3 DNA sequence: TGTGCCAGCAGCTCAGGACAGGGTATCTACGAGCAGTACTTC. Protein: CASSSGQGIYEQYF.

The sample holds one count of this clone. The gene calls are TRBV13 and TRBJ2-1; TRBD1 agrees at 7 bases. V gave up 5 bases and J gave up 1 base; unmatched junction bases: 5. This CDR3 spans 15 amino acids. Germline values: CDR1 PRHDT, CDR2 FYEKMQ (reference sequence). CDR3 bases: TGTGCCAGCAGCCAGACAGGGCTATCCTACAATGAGCAGTTCTTC. It translates to CASSQTGLSYNEQFF.

The rearrangement links TRBV6-5 to TRBJ2-3; D perhaps matches TRBD1 (5 bases). Trimming removed 6 bases at V and 3 bases at J, with 16 bases between. Germline V gives CDR1 MNHEY, CDR2 SVGAGI. The CDR3 contains 15 residues. The chain's CDR3 is CASSRAARQTDTQYF. The CDR3 nucleotides read TGTGCCAGCAGCCGAGCCGCCAGACAGACAGATACGCAGTATTTT.

The chain combines TRBV4-2 with TRBJ2-3, with TRBD1 matching over 11 bases. The CDR3 is 17 amino acids. V was pared by 4 bases and J by 1 base, with 7 bases of the junction left unmatched. CDR1 and CDR2 from the germline V gene are LGHNA and YNFKEQ. CDR3 region: CASSPTDRGPRTDTQYF. The CDR3 DNA reads TGTGCCAGCAGCCCTACGGACAGGGGGCCCCGCACAGATACGCAGTATTTT.